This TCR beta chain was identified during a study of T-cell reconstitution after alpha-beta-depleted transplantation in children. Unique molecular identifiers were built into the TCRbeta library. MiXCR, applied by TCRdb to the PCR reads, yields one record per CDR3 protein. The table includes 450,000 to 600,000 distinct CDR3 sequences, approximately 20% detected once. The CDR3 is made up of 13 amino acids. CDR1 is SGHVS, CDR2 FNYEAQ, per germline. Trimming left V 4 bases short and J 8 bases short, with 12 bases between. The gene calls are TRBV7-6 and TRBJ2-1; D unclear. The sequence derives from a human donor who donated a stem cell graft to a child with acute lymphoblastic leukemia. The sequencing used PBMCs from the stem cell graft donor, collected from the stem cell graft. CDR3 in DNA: TGTGCCAGCAGCTCAACTCCAGACTATGAGCAGTTCTTC. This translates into CASSSTPDYEQFF.